A single sample gave rise to the 20 T cell receptor beta chains below, sequenced in a study of T cells in Graves' hyperthyroidism and ophthalmopathy. Researchers amplified the TCR beta CDR3 regions from RNA transcripts. The study used the HTBI primer set for a first-round RT-PCR of the TCR CDR3. TCRdb analysed the multiplex PCR reads with MiXCR anew, one entry per CDR3 protein. The sample yields 350,000 or so distinct CDR3 sequences, about 20% seen once. Sequencing was done on a sample of blood. These receptor sequences come from a woman in her forties or fifties with Graves' hyperthyroidism.

In this sample, this clonotype turned up a few times. This CDR3 is CASSRSAYEQYF. DNA for the CDR3: TGTGCCAGCAGTCGCTCCGCCTACGAGCAGTACTTC. V gene TRBV28 combines with J gene TRBJ2-7, with D unclear. The length of the CDR3 is 12 residues. V shed 5 bases and J shed 2 bases, with 7 bases lying between them. The germline gives CDR1 MDHEN, CDR2 SYDVKM.

The gene calls are TRBV20-1 and TRBJ1-4; 8 nucleotides match TRBD1. The V and J ends lost 2 bases and 8 bases, in that order; junction bases with no gene match: 7. CDR3 length: 14 amino acids. Germline CDR1 is DFQATT and CDR2 is SNEGSKA (reference sequence). The CDR3 loop reads CSARMTQGEEKLFF. The CDR3 DNA sequence: TGCAGTGCTAGAATGACACAGGGGGAGGAAAAACTGTTTTTT.

This clonotype was seen at least ten times. The DNA of the CDR3 is TGCAGTGCTTCCTACGACAGGGCGGACGAGCAGTACTTC. Encoded protein: CSASYDRADEQYF. This chain links TRBV20-1 with TRBJ2-7; 7 nucleotides match TRBD1. V lost 5 bases, J lost 5 bases, and 9 bases stayed unmatched. The germline V gene encodes CDR1 DFQATT and CDR2 SNEGSKA (reference sequence). This CDR3 has 13 residues.

The gene calls are TRBV3-1 and TRBJ2-1, with 14 positions matching TRBD2. Germline-derived CDR1 and CDR2 are LGHDT and YNNKEL (reference sequence). J gave up 10 bases and V 4 bases, and 12 bases lay outside the gene matches. The CDR3 extends over 17 amino acids. The CDR3 sequence: CASSPSTSGRVSGEQFF. DNA for the CDR3: TGTGCCAGCAGCCCCTCGACTAGCGGGAGGGTGTCGGGGGAGCAGTTCTTC.

This clonotype was recorded a few times. The chain links TRBV27 to TRBJ1-5; 9 bases map to TRBD1. Germline values: CDR1 MNHEY, CDR2 SMNVEV (reference sequence). Trimming removed 1 base from V and 3 bases from J; junction bases left unmatched: 4. The CDR3 is made up of 16 amino acids. CDR3 in DNA: TGTGCCAGCAGTTTATATGGGACAGGGACCAATCAGCCCCAGCATTTT. Its protein product is CASSLYGTGTNQPQHF.

The V call is TRBV19, the J call TRBJ1-5; the match to TRBD1 covers 10 bases. This CDR3 has 17 amino acids. The trim removed 6 bases at V and 0 bases at J, leaving 8 bases unmatched. CDR1 and CDR2 from the germline V gene are LNHDA and SQIVND (reference sequence). Written as DNA, the CDR3 is TGTGCCAGTAGACATGGTTGGGACAGGGGTAGCAATCAGCCCCAGCATTTT. It translates to CASRHGWDRGSNQPQHF.

This clonotype was seen many times. J is TRBJ2-1 and V is TRBV20-1; the D gene is possibly TRBD1 (6 bases). This CDR3 has 14 residues. Trimming stripped 5 bases from V and 4 bases from J, with 15 bases between. Germline CDR1 and CDR2: DFQATT and SNEGSKA (reference sequence). CDR3 loop: CSAEGVSVYNEQFF. CDR3 nucleotides: TGCAGTGCTGAGGGGGTTTCAGTATACAATGAGCAGTTCTTC.

The V and J genes are TRBV7-3 and TRBJ2-1; TRBD2 agrees at 12 bases. CDR3 length: 16 amino acids. Germline CDR1 reads SGHTA; CDR2 reads FQGTGA. The V gene end was trimmed by 5 bases and the J gene end by 2 bases; junction bases not matched to a gene: 4. The CDR3 DNA reads as TGTGCCAGCAGCCTCGCTAGCGGGGGGGCCTACAATGAGCAGTTCTTC. Protein: CASSLASGGAYNEQFF.

This clonotype has just a few counts. The gene calls are TRBV20-1 and TRBJ1-4, with 8 bases matching TRBD1. Germline V lookup: CDR1 DFQATT, CDR2 SNEGSKA (reference sequence). The CDR3 is 13 residues long. The ends lost 6 bases at V and 3 bases at J; junction bases unmatched: 3. CDR3 nucleotides: TGCAGTGCCGGGACAGGCCCTAATGAAAAACTGTTTTTT. Amino acids: CSAGTGPNEKLFF.

Many counts were recorded for this clonotype. The chain links TRBV11-2 to TRBJ1-4; perhaps TRBD1 as D (6 bases). Between the trimmed V and J ends, which lost 3 bases and 5 bases, there was a span of 13 bases. Germline V CDR1 and CDR2: SGHAT, FQNNGV. The CDR3 has 15 residues. CDR3 sequence: CASSFGGKSNEKLFF. The CDR3 nucleotides read TGTGCCAGCAGCTTTGGGGGCAAGAGCAATGAAAAACTGTTTTTT.

This clonotype was observed a few times. The chain combines TRBV2 with TRBJ1-5, with D perhaps TRBD1 (6 bases). Trimming took off 8 bases at V and 9 bases at J, with 14 bases between the two ends. Germline loops: CDR1 SNHLY, CDR2 FYNNEI. The CDR3 runs 12 residues. CDR3 amino acids: CASGGNRAPQHF. CDR3 coding DNA: TGTGCCAGCGGAGGGAACAGGGCGCCCCAGCATTTT. Using reference TRBV2 and TRBJ1-5 for the parts outside the CDR3, the full variable domain is EPEVTQTPSHQVTQMGQEVILRCVPISNHLYFYWYRQILGQKVEFLVSFYNNEISEKSEIFDDQFSVERPDGSNFTLKIRSTKLEDSAMYFCASGGNRAPQHFGDGTRLSIL.

This clonotype came up a few times. This CDR3 is CASSVGGGATGPEAFF. The CDR3 coding sequence is TGTGCCAGCAGCGTAGGGGGGGGTGCTACCGGGCCTGAAGCTTTCTTT. The rearrangement links TRBV9 to TRBJ1-1, with D possibly TRBD1 on 5 matching bases. V was clipped by 0 bases and J by 6 bases, with 18 bases between them. CDR1 SGDLS and CDR2 YYNGEE come from the germline V gene. The CDR3 is 16 amino acids.

This clonotype was seen ten or more times. V usage is TRBV28 and J usage is TRBJ2-2; 9 nucleotides line up with TRBD2. This CDR3 spans 17 amino acids. V dropped 6 bases and J dropped 3; count of bases not matched to a gene: 11. Germline values: CDR1 MDHEN, CDR2 SYDVKM. CDR3 protein: CASRLAAGGPYTGELFF. The CDR3 DNA reads as TGTGCCAGCAGGCTAGCTGCGGGAGGGCCCTACACCGGGGAGCTGTTTTTT.

This clonotype was seen a handful of times. This chain uses TRBV5-1 with TRBJ2-5; TRBD2 matches 8 bases. The CDR3 runs to 14 residues. The V segment lost 3 bases and the J segment 2 bases; nucleotides outside the gene matches: 3. Germline lookup yields CDR1 SGHRS and CDR2 YFSETQ. CDR3 nucleotides: TGCGCCAGCAGCTCGACTAGCGCACAAGAGACCCAGTACTTC. Its translation: CASSSTSAQETQYF. Full variable domain (missing parts from reference TRBV5-1 and TRBJ2-5): KAGVTQTPRYLIKTRGQQVTLSCSPISGHRSVSWYQQTPGQGLQFLFEYFSETQRNKGNFPGRFSGRQFSNSRSEMNVSTLELGDSALYLCASSSTSAQETQYFGPGTRLLVL.

This clonotype has more than one count but fewer than ten. The chain is built from TRBV19 and TRBJ2-3, with 15 bases matching TRBD2. V dropped 4 bases and J dropped 3; count of bases not matched to a gene: 11. Germline loops: CDR1 LNHDA, CDR2 SQIVND (reference sequence). The CDR3 has 19 amino acids. DNA for the CDR3: TGTGCCAGTAGTACCGGACTAGCGGGGGGGCCTAGTATGACAGATACGCAGTATTTT. It codes for CASSTGLAGGPSMTDTQYF.

This rearrangement joins TRBV20-1 to TRBJ1-4, with D perhaps matching TRBD1 (5 bases). Germline assignment: CDR1 DFQATT and CDR2 SNEGSKA (reference sequence). The CDR3 has 13 amino acids. The V end lost 1 base, the J end lost 7 bases, and 10 bases lay between the germline ends. As DNA, the CDR3 is TGCAGTGCTAGAGGAGAAGGGGTTGAAAAACTGTTTTTT. Its protein product is CSARGEGVEKLFF.

The V call is TRBV5-1, the J call TRBJ1-2, with 9 bases fitting TRBD1. The length of the CDR3 is 15 residues. Looked up from germline, CDR1 is SGHRS and CDR2 is YFSETQ. The V segment lost 4 bases and the J segment 6 bases; nucleotides outside the gene matches: 10. The CDR3 is CASSLNRGPGDGYTF. The CDR3 region has the DNA TGCGCCAGCAGCCTTAACAGGGGGCCCGGAGATGGCTACACCTTC.

V usage is TRBV11-2 and J usage is TRBJ1-6; D gene uncertain. V was clipped by 5 bases and J by 8 bases, with 10 bases between them. The germline gives CDR1 SGHAT, CDR2 FQNNGV. The CDR3 length is 13 residues. As DNA, the CDR3 is TGTGCCAGCAGCCCAGTGGACGATTCACCCCTCCACTTT. It codes for CASSPVDDSPLHF.

J is TRBJ2-2 and V is TRBV19, with D maybe TRBD2 (5 bases). Germline loops: CDR1 LNHDA, CDR2 SQIVND (reference sequence). The CDR3 loop spans 14 amino acids. Between the trimmed V and J ends, which lost 7 bases and 3 bases, there was a span of 12 bases. CDR3 coding DNA: TGTGCCAGTACCCCGGGGTTCTACACCGGGGAGCTGTTTTTT. It specifies CASTPGFYTGELFF.

This clonotype was recorded many times. The CDR3 sequence: CASSFMGQGDSQPQHF. CDR3 coding DNA: TGTGCCAGCAGTTTTATGGGACAGGGTGACTCTCAGCCCCAGCATTTT. The V and J genes are TRBV28 and TRBJ1-5, with TRBD1 matching over 9 bases. V dropped 3 bases and J dropped 6; count of bases not matched to a gene: 9. CDR1 MDHEN and CDR2 SYDVKM come from the germline V gene. CDR3 size: 16 residues. Based on the CDR3 plus reference TRBV28 and TRBJ1-5, the full variable domain is DVKVTQSSRYLVKRTGEKVFLECVQDMDHENMFWYRQDPGLGLRLIYFSYDVKMKEKGDIPEGYSVSREKKERFSLILESASTNQTSMYLCASSFMGQGDSQPQHFGDGTRLSIL.